This T cell receptor beta chain was found in a study of graft-versus-host responses after intestinal transplantation. V was pared by 2 bases and J by 3 bases, with 12 bases between. Germline lookup yields CDR1 SGHRS and CDR2 YFSETQ. The CDR3 runs to 14 residues. Clones were read by immunoSEQ multiplex PCR, and TCRdb kept only the in-frame ones, dropping some. The sample lists some 80,000 clones; around 93% were seen once. About this clone: Its specificity is unknown.

This sample comprised unstimulated CD8+ T cells sorted from spleen or lymph node cells, obtained before transplant. The genes are TRBV5-1 and TRBJ2-7; D may match TRBD1 or TRBD2 (5 bases each). The sequence came from a human donor who was the organ donor for an intestinal transplant. CDR3 residues: CASSFRGVSYEQYF. CDR3 coding DNA: TGCGCCAGCAGCTTTCGGGGCGTTAGCTACGAGCAGTACTTC.